This T cell receptor beta chain comes out of a study of blood T cell repertoires in COVID-19 (dated by TCRdb to 2019 to 2021). Broadly, across the study: The collaborator samples originated in the United States, Italy and Spain and spanned the acute and convalescent phases of COVID-19. The material from the prospective study consisted of cDNA or gDNA derived from T cells, B-cell-depleted T cells, or PBMCs. The dataset comprised deeply sampled blood TCRbeta repertoires from subjects exposed to, actively infected with, or recovered from COVID-19. The repertoires were made available in a free public database intended to serve as a resource for research on the immune response to SARS-CoV-2. The samples were drawn from two sources: the first 160 participants of the ongoing ImmuneRACE study, and over 950 subjects contributed by 6 global collaborators. The sample metadata nearly always contained a de-identified subject ID, COVID-19 status, age in years and sex. Where available, HLA class I and class II types were obtained from metadata supplied by the sample provider rather than from assay-based typing.

The CDR3 covers 15 residues, taking in both the cysteine and the phenylalanine. The CDR3 DNA has 45 bases and is translated from base 1. The germline V gene provides CDR1 MNHEY and CDR2 SVGAGI. At the junction V is shortened by 6 bases and J by 3 bases; bases outside the gene matches: 6. Samples from volunteer blood donors who had recovered from COVID-19 were contributed by a second Seattle source. The collaborating institutions used their own protocols to collect whole blood in K2EDTA tubes. Collaborator samples were shipped for TCRbeta analysis as frozen whole blood, isolated PBMCs, or DNA extracted from either sample type. General study outcomes and caveats: Clinical and demographic metadata were provided uncurated, with the amount varying by source and participant.

A word on this clone: There is no known antigen for this receptor. Per-nucleotide qualities are absent, and no much larger clonotype sits a single base away.

The immunoSEQ Assay, a bias-controlled multiplex PCR, was used to amplify TCRbeta CDR3 regions from genomic DNA. Under the source paper's analysis protocol: The number of nucleated cells in each sample was estimated by amplification of reference gene primers within the assay. Sequence reads were collapsed and filtered to measure the absolute abundance of every unique TCRbeta CDR3 rearrangement. Productive Simpson clonality was computed per sample as the square root of Simpson's diversity index over productive rearrangements. Entries here come from immuneACCESS through TCRdb and include only in-frame sequences with V and J called. Some clones fail to appear in such tables; in the studies checked, an unresolved V gene covers under half of the shortfall, and the cause of the remainder is unknown. That table furnishes V, J and clone size, whereas the DNA furnished D and trimming. For this sample there are about 280,000 clones; about 80% appear just once. The top ten constitute approximately 10% of the sample.

The chain is encoded by TRBV6-5 joined to TRBJ2-7, and 12 bases in between align with TRBD2. The receptor was derived from a woman aged 45-65 years who had recovered from COVID-19. Source material: peripheral blood. The nucleotide sequence is TGTGCCAGCAGCAAACTAGCGGGAGGTGACTACGAGCAGTACTTC. This codes for CASSKLAGGDYEQYF.